These 23 T cell receptor beta chains were all obtained from the same sample, sequenced in a study of control samples from healthy donors and cancer patients (TCRdb year 2020). The library was made by the immunoSEQ multiplex PCR assay. The table was pulled from immuneACCESS by TCRdb, which kept in-frame rearrangements only. Such tables lose some clones; where checked, under half of the loss comes from unresolved V genes, and the rest has no known cause. This sample comprises about 120,000 clones, about 88% of them detected only once. Around 2% of the sample is taken by the ten largest. The sample taken for sequencing was blood. Receptors originate from a man aged 18 to 30 in good health.

The chain employs TRBV19 and TRBJ2-7; 7 nucleotides line up with TRBD1. V trimming: 4 bases; J trimming: 3 bases; junction bases outside the gene matches: 12. The CDR3 is made up of 16 amino acids. In germline, CDR1 is LNHDA, CDR2 SQIVND (reference sequence). For the CDR3, the DNA is TGTGCCAGTAGTAAGATTACCGGGACAGAGTACTACGAGCAGTACTTC. This translates into CASSKITGTEYYEQYF.

CDR3 coding DNA: TGTGCCAGCAGCTTGGCCGGAGGGGGGGCCTATGAGCAGTTCTTC. Protein product: CASSLAGGGAYEQFF. The J gene is TRBJ2-1, the V gene TRBV5-4; D possibly corresponds to TRBD2 (7 bases). The CDR3 extends over 15 amino acids. Trimming left V 0 bases short and J 8 bases short, with 15 bases between. Germline loops: CDR1 SGHNT, CDR2 YYREEE (reference sequence).

This chain joins TRBV6-5 and TRBJ1-1, with D maybe TRBD1 (5 bases). V was cut by 6 bases and J by 10 bases, with 21 bases left in between. The CDR3 extends over 14 amino acids. Germline values: CDR1 MNHEY, CDR2 SVGAGI. The CDR3 bases are TGTGCCAGCAGGTACGGGAGTTCCAGGGTACGAGCTTTCTTT. Translated: CASRYGSSRVRAFF.

A few counts support this clone. This chain joins TRBV4-3 and TRBJ2-7; 12 bases align to TRBD2. Germline CDR1 LGHNA, CDR2 YSLEER. CDR3 length equals 15 residues. V lost 1 base to trimming and J lost 2 bases; unmatched junction nucleotides: 0. The CDR3 reads CASSQGLAGAYEQYF. The CDR3 bases are TGCGCCAGCAGCCAAGGACTAGCGGGAGCCTACGAGCAGTACTTC.

This chain connects TRBV7-9 to TRBJ1-3; D not certain. The CDR3 contains 15 residues. V dropped 6 bases and J dropped 0 bases, with 12 bases sitting between them. Per germline, CDR1 SEHNR and CDR2 FQNEAQ (reference sequence). DNA of the CDR3: TGTGCCAGCAGTTATGGCGGGAACTCTGGAAACACCATATATTTT. It is translated as CASSYGGNSGNTIYF.

This clone was picked up a small number of times. The chain employs TRBV29-1 and TRBJ2-5; D gene uncertain. The CDR3 length is 13 residues. The V end lost 7 bases, the J end lost 4 bases, and 16 bases lay between the germline ends. The germline gives CDR1 SQVTM, CDR2 ANQGSEA. CDR3 region: CSAPLPYSETQYF. The CDR3, as DNA: TGCAGCGCCCCCCTCCCCTACTCAGAGACCCAGTACTTC.

The J gene is TRBJ2-1, the V gene TRBV5-6; D uncertain. Germline CDR1 and CDR2: SGHDT and YYEEEE. The CDR3 length is 13 residues. V dropped 0 bases and J dropped 4 bases, with 5 bases sitting between them. DNA of the CDR3: TGTGCCAGCAGCTTGGGGGCATACAATGAGCAGTTCTTC. It specifies CASSLGAYNEQFF. Complete variable domain (other parts from reference TRBV5-6 and TRBJ2-1): DAGVTQSPTHLIKTRGQQVTLRCSPKSGHDTVSWYQQALGQGPQFIFQYYEEEERQRGNFPDRFSGHQFPNYSSELNVNALLLGDSALYLCASSLGAYNEQFFGPGTRLTVL.

The chain is built from TRBV10-3 and TRBJ1-3; a possible D gene is TRBD1 (5 bases). V was clipped by 2 bases and J by 2 bases, with 10 bases between them. Germline V gene data show CDR1 as ENHRY and CDR2 as SYGVKD. The length of the CDR3 is 15 residues. The CDR3 loop is CAISEAGFAGNTIYF. The DNA of the CDR3 is TGTGCCATCAGTGAGGCAGGGTTCGCTGGAAACACCATATATTTT.

CDR3 sequence (DNA): TGCGCCAGCAGCCCTCGACAGGGCTATGGCTACACCTTC. Encoded protein: CASSPRQGYGYTF. The genes are TRBV4-1 and TRBJ1-2; 7 positions agree with TRBD1. The V gene's germline CDR1 is MGHRA and CDR2 YSYEKL. V was clipped by 4 bases and J by 4 bases; unmatched bases: 3. The CDR3 loop spans 13 amino acids.

The chain has TRBV14 and TRBJ1-1, with D tentatively TRBD1 (6 bases). Trimming pared 0 bases from V and 4 bases from J, leaving 12 bases between. The CDR3 consists of 15 residues. Per the germline V gene, CDR1 is SGHDN and CDR2 is FVKESK. The CDR3 protein is CASSQELGRGTEAFF. The CDR3 DNA is TGTGCCAGCAGCCAAGAGCTGGGCAGGGGCACTGAAGCTTTCTTT.

The chain joins TRBV7-2 to TRBJ2-3; D not resolved. The CDR3 has 14 amino acids. Germline V gene data show CDR1 as SGHTA and CDR2 as FQGNSA. V shed 1 base and J shed 4 bases, with 9 bases lying between them. This CDR3 is CASSLGDLPDTQYF. CDR3 nucleotide sequence: TGTGCCAGCAGCTTAGGTGACTTGCCAGATACGCAGTATTTT. Full variable domain (rest looked up from reference TRBV7-2 and TRBJ2-3): GAGVSQSPSNKVTEKGKDVELRCDPISGHTALYWYRQSLGQGLEFLIYFQGNSAPDKSGLPSDRFSAERTGGSVSTLTIQRTQQEDSAVYLCASSLGDLPDTQYFGPGTRLTVL.

This chain links TRBV19 with TRBJ1-4; D not certain. CDR1 is LNHDA, CDR2 SQIVND, per germline (reference sequence). This CDR3 region has 13 residues. With 7 bases removed from V and 4 bases from J, the gap between germline ends came to 10 bases. The CDR3 loop reads CASTFRGNEKLFF. In DNA, the CDR3 is TGTGCCAGTACGTTTCGCGGTAATGAAAAACTGTTTTTT.

The rearrangement uses TRBV20-1 and TRBJ2-1; unclear D gene. Trimming pared 6 bases from V and 10 bases from J, leaving 10 bases between. The CDR3 spans 10 residues. Germline V gives CDR1 DFQATT, CDR2 SNEGSKA (reference sequence). The CDR3 DNA is TGCAGTGCCGGAGTCCCGGAGCAGTTCTTC. Translated, it gives CSAGVPEQFF.

The rearrangement joins TRBV9 to TRBJ1-6; TRBD1 might be the D (5 bases). There are 14 residues in the CDR3. CDR1 and CDR2 (germline): SGDLS, YYNGEE. V was shortened by 0 bases and J by 4 bases, with 5 bases between the two germline ends. The DNA of the CDR3 is TGTGCCAGCAGCGTAGGGGGGTATAATTCACCCCTCCACTTT. This sequence encodes CASSVGGYNSPLHF.

The rearrangement links TRBV5-6 to TRBJ2-3; 10 nucleotides align to TRBD1. The CDR3 covers 17 residues. Germline CDR1 reads SGHDT; CDR2 reads YYEEEE. V shed 5 bases and J 1 base; nucleotides not matched to a gene: 10. CDR3 amino acids: CASSPTGQGVGTDTQYF. In nucleotides, the CDR3 is TGTGCCAGCAGTCCAACCGGACAGGGGGTAGGCACAGATACGCAGTATTTT.

The chain combines TRBV5-1 with TRBJ2-2, with unresolved D. From germline, CDR1 is SGHRS and CDR2 YFSETQ. CDR3 length: 15 residues. Trimming shortened V by 0 bases and J by 5 bases, and 11 bases separated the two germline ends. Here the CDR3 DNA reads TGCGCCAGCAGCTTGGGGCAGGCAAAAACCGGGGAGCTGTTTTTT. Residues: CASSLGQAKTGELFF. Based on the CDR3 plus reference TRBV5-1 and TRBJ2-2, the full variable domain is KAGVTQTPRYLIKTRGQQVTLSCSPISGHRSVSWYQQTPGQGLQFLFEYFSETQRNKGNFPGRFSGRQFSNSRSEMNVSTLELGDSALYLCASSLGQAKTGELFFGEGSRLTVL.

The chain is built from TRBV6-4 and TRBJ1-1, with 7 bases that match TRBD1. This CDR3 contains 14 residues. V dropped 5 bases and J dropped 6; count of bases not matched to a gene: 9. From germline, CDR1 is MRHNA and CDR2 SNTAGT. CDR3 protein: CASSPGGSVAEAFF. DNA of the CDR3: TGTGCCAGCAGTCCAGGGGGTAGTGTGGCTGAAGCTTTCTTT.

The V and J genes are TRBV7-8 and TRBJ1-4; TRBD1 aligns across 9 bases. The CDR3 consists of 16 residues. From germline, CDR1 is SGHVS and CDR2 FQNEAQ. After removal of 1 base from V and 7 bases from J, the junction contained 7 bases not matched to a gene. The CDR3 nucleotides read TGTGCCAGCAGCTTAGGTCTGAGGACAGGGGTTGAAAAACTGTTTTTT. It codes for CASSLGLRTGVEKLFF.

J is TRBJ1-3 and V is TRBV7-8; the D is unclear. Germline assignment: CDR1 SGHVS and CDR2 FQNEAQ. With 1 base removed from V and 0 bases from J, the gap between germline ends came to 7 bases. The CDR3 is made up of 15 amino acids. Here the CDR3 reads CASSLGRLSGNTIYF. CDR3 coding DNA: TGTGCCAGCAGCTTAGGACGGCTCTCTGGAAACACCATATATTTT. Variable domain in full (rest from reference TRBV7-8 and TRBJ1-3): GAGVSQSPRYKVAKRGQDVALRCDPISGHVSLFWYQQALGQGPEFLTYFQNEAQLDKSGLPSDRFFAERPEGSVSTLKIQRTQQEDSAVYLCASSLGRLSGNTIYFGEGSWLTVV.

This clone was recorded a few times. The chain is built from TRBV7-3 and TRBJ2-5; 8 bases are a match to TRBD1. CDR3 size: 15 residues. Germline V gives CDR1 SGHTA, CDR2 FQGTGA. The junction had 6 bases not matched to a gene; V was cut back by 5 bases and J by 1 base. Here the CDR3 DNA reads TGTGCCAGCAGCCCGGACAGGGCTCTCCAAGAGACCCAGTACTTC. It encodes CASSPDRALQETQYF.

V gene TRBV5-1 combines with J gene TRBJ2-5; no firm D call. The V gene lost 4 bases and the J gene lost 4 bases, with 11 bases spanning the gap. Germline assignment: CDR1 SGHRS and CDR2 YFSETQ. CDR3 length: 13 residues. The CDR3 sequence is CASSLPSRETQYF. Here the CDR3 DNA reads TGCGCCAGCAGCCTACCGAGTAGAGAGACCCAGTACTTC. The full variable domain, with the rest looked up from reference TRBV5-1 and TRBJ2-5, is KAGVTQTPRYLIKTRGQQVTLSCSPISGHRSVSWYQQTPGQGLQFLFEYFSETQRNKGNFPGRFSGRQFSNSRSEMNVSTLELGDSALYLCASSLPSRETQYFGPGTRLLVL.

The rearrangement joins TRBV18 to TRBJ2-1; TRBD2 matches at 12 bases. The CDR3 consists of 17 residues. Germline V gene data show CDR1 as KGHSH and CDR2 as LQKENI. V shed 4 bases and J 1 base; nucleotides not matched to a gene: 5. The CDR3 DNA is TGTGCCAGCTCACTCCGACTAGCGGGAGCATCCTACAATGAGCAGTTCTTC. As protein: CASSLRLAGASYNEQFF.

In its sample, this clone was seen once. V and J are TRBV25-1 and TRBJ2-5, with a weak D call TRBD2 (6 bases). Germline V CDR1 and CDR2: MGHDK, SYGVNS. This CDR3 has 15 residues. Trimming removed 2 bases at V and 7 bases at J, with 17 bases between. The CDR3 nucleotides read TGTGCCAGCAGTGAACTGGGGGGTGAACTTAGGACCCAGTACTTC. This codes for CASSELGGELRTQYF.